The present entry profiles one T cell receptor (beta chain) with its context. The V gene lost 8 bases and the J gene lost 7 bases, with 17 bases spanning the gap. The CDR3 consists of 13 residues. Before being deemed recovered, Cohort 3 donors had two negative PCRs, clearance, or symptom resolution. This sample was taken from a study of blood T cell repertoires in COVID-19. Repertoires were generated with immunoSEQ multiplex PCR, while TCRdb's copy carries only in-frame clones and drops some. The sample contains about 310,000 clones, approximately 90% of which appear only once. The sample was PBMCs or T cells enriched from blood (not recorded which). The clonotype comes from a woman aged 40 to 50 who had recovered from COVID-19. The chain is built from TRBV12-3 or TRBV12-4 and TRBJ1-2, with D perhaps matching TRBD1 (6 bases). Here the CDR3 reads CASALGGRGGYTF. CDR3 bases: TGTGCCAGCGCACTAGGGGGTCGCGGTGGCTACACCTTC.